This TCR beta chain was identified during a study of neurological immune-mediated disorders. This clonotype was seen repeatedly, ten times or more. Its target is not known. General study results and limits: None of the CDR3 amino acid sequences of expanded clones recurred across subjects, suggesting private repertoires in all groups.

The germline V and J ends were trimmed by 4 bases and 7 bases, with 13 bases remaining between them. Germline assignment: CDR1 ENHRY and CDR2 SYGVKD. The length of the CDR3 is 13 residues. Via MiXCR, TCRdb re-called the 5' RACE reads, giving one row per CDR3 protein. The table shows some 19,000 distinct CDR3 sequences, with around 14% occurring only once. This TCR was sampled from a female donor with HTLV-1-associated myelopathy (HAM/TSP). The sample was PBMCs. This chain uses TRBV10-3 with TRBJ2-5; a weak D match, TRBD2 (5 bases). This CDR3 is CAISGVQAATQYF. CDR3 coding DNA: TGTGCCATCAGTGGGGTCCAAGCGGCGACCCAGTACTTC.